This T cell receptor (beta chain) was profiled in a study of human T cells and chemical hapten exposure. This CDR3 region has 14 residues. V lost 7 bases, J lost 6 bases, and 8 bases stayed unmatched. Germline V gene sequence: CDR1 KGHDR, CDR2 SFDVKD. MiXCR, run by TCRdb on the RACE reads, gives a single entry per CDR3 protein. The table includes under 200,000 distinct CDR3 sequences, more than 25% detected once. Time point: pre-sensitization, week 0. Indicated treatment: therapeutic diphenylcyclopropenone sensitization with weekly scalp DPC. The receptor was isolated from a woman under 40 with alopecia areata. Some clones in this sample may be carry-over from other donors' samples. The sequencing used whole blood, collected in connection with sensitization to the hapten diphenylcyclopropenone (DPC). This chain links TRBV24-1 with TRBJ1-5; 7 positions match TRBD1. CDR3 residues: CATRTGTAVQPQHF. For the CDR3, the DNA is TGTGCCACCAGGACCGGGACAGCCGTTCAGCCCCAGCATTTT.